This T cell receptor (beta chain) is from a study of blood T cells in healthy people across ages (dated by TCRdb to the mid-2010s). With respect to the entire study: In model experiments, roughly one uniquely barcoded TCR beta cDNA molecule per two T cells was captured by template switching. Age-related changes in TCR beta repertoire diversity were measured in the study by deep sequencing normalized with unique cDNA molecular identifiers. Donors of different ages were randomly distributed across sequencing lanes to avoid experimental bias. Using the same blood draw, the study looked at two additional independent replicas of 1 million unique cDNA reads for two donors, one aged 18 to 29 and the other aged 80 or older. The donors were split into four age groups: young (average 16 years), middle-aged (about 40), aged (over 55) and long-lived (approximately 89).

Points on this clonotype: Its antigen has not been determined. No base-level quality is on record; no much larger clone is a single base apart.

Findings and caveats that apply to the study as a whole: The long-lived group showed more naive CD4+ T cells, fewer expanded clones and increased TCR diversity than the aged group, suggesting age selection. Because donor CMV infection status was unknown, age-related changes in expanded clonotypes were potentially confounded. There was a strong correlation between observed TCR beta diversity and the percentage of naive T cells measured by flow cytometry. Observed TCR beta diversity per million T cells fell roughly linearly with age, and a significant reduction was already apparent by age approximately 41. Because profiling used bulk unsorted PBMCs, naive and antigen-experienced compartments could not be compared conclusively. Estimates of total diversity based on one million sequenced T cells were regarded as lower bounds and as underestimates.

The CDR3 runs 15 residues from the cysteine to the phenylalanine. Only the CDR3 DNA stays, 45 bases, in frame from base 1. V is pared back by 1 base and J by 4 bases, with 13 bases lying between the germline termini. The germline V gene yields SGHTA for CDR1 and FQGNSA for CDR2. Libraries came from 5' RACE. The instrument was an Illumina HiSeq 2500. A second PCR of roughly 7 to 11 cycles was run with a J-beta primer mix and a sample-barcoded 5' primer. Each TCR beta cDNA molecule received a unique molecular identifier from a template-switch 5' adaptor carrying 12 random nucleotides. Each sample yielded at least 2.5 million CDR3-containing paired-end reads. First-strand cDNA was synthesized from all RNA with the Mint cDNA synthesis kit, primed by a TRBC-specific oligonucleotide. Following uracil-DNA glycosylase treatment, all cDNA underwent a first 18-cycle PCR with the universal primers M1SS and BC2_uni_R. The authors' pipeline ran thus. For normalization, 1 million high-quality reads were randomly selected from each sample, with every read carrying a distinct molecular identifier. Instead of being binned into consensus sequences, reads with shared molecular identifiers were discarded. CDR3 identification, clonotype clustering and error correction used MiTCR with a Q25 quality threshold and the strictest error-elimination algorithm. A nonparametric unseen species model with Euler transformation was used to estimate a lower bound on total TCR beta diversity. Using fastp trimming at Q25 and MiXCR clonotype assembly, TCRdb reanalyzed the public sequencing data and kept in-frame beta chains. Rows with a matching CDR3 protein are joined into one entry that keeps the most common DNA and genes. TCRdb's processing, not the authors', yielded these V and J calls. The sample profile shows about 970,000 distinct CDR3 sequences; approximately 50% of them were found once. About a fifth of the sample comes from the top ten.

Donors were a few dozen systemically healthy Caucasian individuals from Russia aged roughly 6 to 90 years. Approximately 10 milliliters of peripheral blood were collected from each donor into EDTA-treated Vacutainer tubes. Ficoll-Paque density-gradient centrifugation was used to isolate PBMCs, with at least 6.5 million per sample. Total RNA, at least 5 micrograms per sample, was extracted from PBMCs with Trizol reagent. The percentages of naive CD45RAhigh/CD27high T cells were determined by flow cytometry on a PBMC aliquot from every donor. This chain joins TRBV7-2 to TRBJ2-5; the D gene assignment is ambiguous. Material for sequencing was blood. The sequence was collected from an older woman in good health. The nucleotides are TGTGCCAGCAGCTTAGTTCTCGGGCCTGGAGAGACCCAGTACTTC. The resulting protein is CASSLVLGPGETQYF.